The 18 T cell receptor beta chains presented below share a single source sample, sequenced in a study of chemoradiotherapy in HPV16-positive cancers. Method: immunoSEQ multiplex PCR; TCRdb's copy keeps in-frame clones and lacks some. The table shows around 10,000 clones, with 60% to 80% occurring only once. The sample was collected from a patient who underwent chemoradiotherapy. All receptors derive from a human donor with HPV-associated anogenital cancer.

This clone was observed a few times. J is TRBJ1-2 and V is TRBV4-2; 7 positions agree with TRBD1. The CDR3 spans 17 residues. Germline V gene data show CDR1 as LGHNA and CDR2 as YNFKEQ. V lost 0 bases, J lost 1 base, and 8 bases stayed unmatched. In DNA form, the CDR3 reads TGTGCCAGCAGCCAAGACCCCGGGACAGCCCTTAACTATGGCTACACCTTC. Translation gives CASSQDPGTALNYGYTF.

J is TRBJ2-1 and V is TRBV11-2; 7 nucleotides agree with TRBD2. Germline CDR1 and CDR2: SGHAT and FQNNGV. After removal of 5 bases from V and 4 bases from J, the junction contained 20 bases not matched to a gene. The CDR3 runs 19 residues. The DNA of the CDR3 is TGTGCCAGCAGCGGGCCAATATTCATGACTAGCAGGCAATACAATGAGCAGTTCTTC. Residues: CASSGPIFMTSRQYNEQFF.

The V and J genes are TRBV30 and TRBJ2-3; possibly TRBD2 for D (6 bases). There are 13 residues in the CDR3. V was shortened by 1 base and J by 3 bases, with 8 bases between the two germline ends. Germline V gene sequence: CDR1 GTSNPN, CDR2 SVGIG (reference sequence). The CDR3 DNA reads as TGTGCCTGGAGTGACGGGGGAACAGATACGCAGTATTTT. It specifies CAWSDGGTDTQYF.

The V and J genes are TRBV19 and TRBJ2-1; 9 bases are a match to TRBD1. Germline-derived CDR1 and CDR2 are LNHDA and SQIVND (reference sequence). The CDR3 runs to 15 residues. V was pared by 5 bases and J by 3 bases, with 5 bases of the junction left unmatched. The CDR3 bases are TGTGCCAGTAGTGACCGGGACAGGGTCTACAATGAGCAGTTCTTC. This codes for CASSDRDRVYNEQFF.

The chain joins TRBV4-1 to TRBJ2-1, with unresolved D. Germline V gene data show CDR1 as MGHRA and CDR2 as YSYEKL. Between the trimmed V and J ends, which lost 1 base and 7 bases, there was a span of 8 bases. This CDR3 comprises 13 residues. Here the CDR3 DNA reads TGCGCCAGCAGCCAAGGGACCGGTAATGAGCAGTTCTTC. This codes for CASSQGTGNEQFF.

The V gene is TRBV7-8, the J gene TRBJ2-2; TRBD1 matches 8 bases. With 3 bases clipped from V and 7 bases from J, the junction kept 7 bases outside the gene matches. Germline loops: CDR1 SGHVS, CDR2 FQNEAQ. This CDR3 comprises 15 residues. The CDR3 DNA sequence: TGTGCCAGCAGCTTGGGACAGGACGGGTACGGGGAGCTGTTTTTT. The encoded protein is CASSLGQDGYGELFF.

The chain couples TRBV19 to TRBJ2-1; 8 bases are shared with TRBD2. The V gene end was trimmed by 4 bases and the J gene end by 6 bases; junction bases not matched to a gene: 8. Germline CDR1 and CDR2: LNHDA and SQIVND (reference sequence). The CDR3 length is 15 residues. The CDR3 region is CASSTLAGSINEQFF. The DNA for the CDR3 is TGTGCCAGTAGTACCCTAGCGGGCAGTATCAATGAGCAGTTCTTC.

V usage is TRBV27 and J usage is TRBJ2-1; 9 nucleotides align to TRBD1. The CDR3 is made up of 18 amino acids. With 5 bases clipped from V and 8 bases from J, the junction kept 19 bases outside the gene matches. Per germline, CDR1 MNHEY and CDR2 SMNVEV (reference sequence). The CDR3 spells CASSPGDRVVKKADEQFF. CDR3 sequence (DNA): TGTGCCAGCAGTCCAGGGGACAGGGTAGTCAAAAAGGCGGATGAGCAGTTCTTC.

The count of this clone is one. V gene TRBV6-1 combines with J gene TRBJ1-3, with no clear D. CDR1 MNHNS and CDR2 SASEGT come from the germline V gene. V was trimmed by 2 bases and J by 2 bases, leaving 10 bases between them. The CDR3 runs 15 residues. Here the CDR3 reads CASSERARTGNTIYF. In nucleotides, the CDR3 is TGTGCCAGCAGTGAACGGGCAAGGACTGGAAACACCATATATTTT.

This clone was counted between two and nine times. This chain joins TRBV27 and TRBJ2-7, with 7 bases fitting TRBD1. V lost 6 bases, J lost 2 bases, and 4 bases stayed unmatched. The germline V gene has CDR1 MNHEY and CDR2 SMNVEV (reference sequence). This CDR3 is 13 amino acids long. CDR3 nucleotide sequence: TGTGCCAGCAGCCGAACAGGGGCCTACGAGCAGTACTTC. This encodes CASSRTGAYEQYF.

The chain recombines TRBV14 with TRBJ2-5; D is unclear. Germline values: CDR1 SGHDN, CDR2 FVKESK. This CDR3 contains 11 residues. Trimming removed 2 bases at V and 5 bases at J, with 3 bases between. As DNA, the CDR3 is TGTGCCAGCAGCCAATTGGAGACCCAGTACTTC. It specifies CASSQLETQYF. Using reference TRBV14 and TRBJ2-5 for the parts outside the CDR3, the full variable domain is EAGVTQFPSHSVIEKGQTVTLRCDPISGHDNLYWYRRVMGKEIKFLLHFVKESKQDESGMPNNRFLAERTGGTYSTLKVQPAELEDSGVYFCASSQLETQYFGPGTRLLVL.

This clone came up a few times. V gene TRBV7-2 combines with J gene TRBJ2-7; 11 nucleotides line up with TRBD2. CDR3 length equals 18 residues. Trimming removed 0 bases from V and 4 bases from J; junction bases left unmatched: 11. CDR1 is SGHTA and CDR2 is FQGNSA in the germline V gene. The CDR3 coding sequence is TGTGCCAGCAGCTTAGCGCGCGATAGCGGGGGGGCCCAGTACGAGCAGTACTTC. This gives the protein CASSLARDSGGAQYEQYF.

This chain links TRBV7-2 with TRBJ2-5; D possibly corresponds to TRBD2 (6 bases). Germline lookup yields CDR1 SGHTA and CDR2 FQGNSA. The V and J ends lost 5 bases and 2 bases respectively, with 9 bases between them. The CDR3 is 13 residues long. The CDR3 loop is CASSQLAQETQYF. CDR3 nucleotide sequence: TGTGCCAGCAGCCAACTAGCTCAAGAGACCCAGTACTTC.

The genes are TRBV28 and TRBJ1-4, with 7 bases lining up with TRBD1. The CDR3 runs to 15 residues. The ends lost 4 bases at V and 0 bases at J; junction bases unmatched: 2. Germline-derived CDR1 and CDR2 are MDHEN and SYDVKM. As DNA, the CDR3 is TGTGCCAGCAGTTCGGGGACAGCAACTAATGAAAAACTGTTTTTT. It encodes CASSSGTATNEKLFF.

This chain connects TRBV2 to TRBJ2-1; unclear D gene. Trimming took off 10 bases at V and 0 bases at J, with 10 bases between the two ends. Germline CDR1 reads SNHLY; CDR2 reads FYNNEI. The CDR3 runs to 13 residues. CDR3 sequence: CANSKSSYNEQFF. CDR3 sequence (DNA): TGTGCCAACTCTAAGAGCTCCTACAATGAGCAGTTCTTC.

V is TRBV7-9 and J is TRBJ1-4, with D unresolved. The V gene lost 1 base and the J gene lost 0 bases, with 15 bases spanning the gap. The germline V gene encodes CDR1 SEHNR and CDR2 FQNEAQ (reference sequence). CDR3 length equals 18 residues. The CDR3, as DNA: TGTGCCAGCAGCTTAGGTCGGCCTTACTTTGCAACTAATGAAAAACTGTTTTTT. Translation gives CASSLGRPYFATNEKLFF.

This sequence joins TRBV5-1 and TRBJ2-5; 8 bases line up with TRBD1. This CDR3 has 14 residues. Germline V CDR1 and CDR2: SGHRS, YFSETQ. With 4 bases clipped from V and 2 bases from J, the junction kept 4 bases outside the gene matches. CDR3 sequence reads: CASSGQGGQETQYF. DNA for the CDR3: TGCGCCAGCAGCGGACAGGGAGGACAAGAGACCCAGTACTTC.

CDR3 nucleotide sequence: TGTGCCACCAGCAGAGATTCGGGGGGGACTAATGAGTTCTTT. It specifies CATSRDSGGTNEFF. The rearrangement joins TRBV15 to TRBJ1-1; D perhaps matches TRBD1 (5 bases). Trimming removed 0 bases at V and 14 bases at J, with 19 bases between. The CDR3 loop spans 14 amino acids. CDR1 and CDR2 from the germline V gene are LNHNV and YYDKDF (reference sequence).